The clone carrying this T cell receptor beta chain was recorded a few times. Assay used: immunoSEQ multiplex PCR; TCRdb lists only in-frame clones, some missing. The sample contains about 72,000 clones, more than 75% of which appear only once. These data originate in a study of blood T cell repertoires in COVID-19. Study as a whole: Italy, Spain and the United States were the sources of the convalescent and acute COVID-19 samples.

Germline V CDR1 and CDR2: KGHSH, LQKENI. The CDR3 has 13 residues. The J segment lost 3 bases and the V segment lost 6 bases, leaving 3 bases of the junction unmatched. Sample: peripheral blood. The receptor was isolated from a man between 65 and 85 years old with active or convalescent COVID-19. J is TRBJ2-7 and V is TRBV18, with TRBD1 identical over 9 bases. For the CDR3, the DNA is TGTGCCAGCTCGCGGGACAGGGTCTACGAGCAGTACTTC. This gives the protein CASSRDRVYEQYF.